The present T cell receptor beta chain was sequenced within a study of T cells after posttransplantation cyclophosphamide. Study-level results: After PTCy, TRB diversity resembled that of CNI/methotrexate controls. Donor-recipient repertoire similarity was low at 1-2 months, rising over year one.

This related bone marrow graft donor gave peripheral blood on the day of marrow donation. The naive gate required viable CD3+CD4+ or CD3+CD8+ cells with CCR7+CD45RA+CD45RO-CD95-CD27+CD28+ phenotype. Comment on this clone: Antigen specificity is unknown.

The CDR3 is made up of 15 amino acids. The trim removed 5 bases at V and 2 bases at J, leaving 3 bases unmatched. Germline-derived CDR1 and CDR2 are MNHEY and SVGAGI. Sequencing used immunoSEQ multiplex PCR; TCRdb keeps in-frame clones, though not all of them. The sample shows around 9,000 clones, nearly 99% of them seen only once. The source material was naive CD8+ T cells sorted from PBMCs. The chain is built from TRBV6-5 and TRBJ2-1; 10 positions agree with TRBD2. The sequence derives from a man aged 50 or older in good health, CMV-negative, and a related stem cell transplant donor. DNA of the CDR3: TGTGCCAGCAGTACCGGACTAGCGGCCTACAATGAGCAGTTCTTC. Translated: CASSTGLAAYNEQFF.